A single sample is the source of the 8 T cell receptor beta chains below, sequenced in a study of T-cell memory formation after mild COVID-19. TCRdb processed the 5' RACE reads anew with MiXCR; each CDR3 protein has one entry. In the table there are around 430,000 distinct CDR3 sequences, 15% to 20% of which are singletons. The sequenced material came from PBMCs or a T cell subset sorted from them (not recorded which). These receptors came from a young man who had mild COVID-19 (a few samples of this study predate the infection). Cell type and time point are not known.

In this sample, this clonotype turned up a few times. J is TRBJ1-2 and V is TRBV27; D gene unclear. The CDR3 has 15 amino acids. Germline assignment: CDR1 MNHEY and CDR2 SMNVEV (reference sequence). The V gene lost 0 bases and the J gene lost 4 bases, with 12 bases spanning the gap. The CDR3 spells CASSLSSGKGYGYTF. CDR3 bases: TGTGCCAGCAGTTTATCATCCGGGAAGGGCTATGGCTACACCTTC.

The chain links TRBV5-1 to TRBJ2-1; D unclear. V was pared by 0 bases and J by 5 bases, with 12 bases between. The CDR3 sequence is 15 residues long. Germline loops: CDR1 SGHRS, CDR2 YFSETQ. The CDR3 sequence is CASSLASLKNNEQFF. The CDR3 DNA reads TGCGCCAGCAGCTTGGCGTCCCTGAAGAACAATGAGCAGTTCTTC.

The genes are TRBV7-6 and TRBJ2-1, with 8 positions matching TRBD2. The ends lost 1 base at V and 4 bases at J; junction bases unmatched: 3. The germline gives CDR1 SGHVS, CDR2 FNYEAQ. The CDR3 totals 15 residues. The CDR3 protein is CASSLETSVYNEQFF. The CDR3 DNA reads TGTGCCAGCAGCTTAGAGACTAGCGTTTACAATGAGCAGTTCTTC. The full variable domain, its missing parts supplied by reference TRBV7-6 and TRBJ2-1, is GAGVSQSPRYKVTKRGQDVALRCDPISGHVSLYWYRQALGQGPEFLTYFNYEAQQDKSGLPNDRFSAERPEGSISTLTIQRTEQRDSAMYRCASSLETSVYNEQFFGPGTRLTVL.

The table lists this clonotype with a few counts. The CDR3 nucleotides are TGTGCCAGCAGTCCCGGGACCCCCGGGGTGACCCAGTACTTC. Protein product: CASSPGTPGVTQYF. The chain recombines TRBV6-2 or TRBV6-3 with TRBJ2-5; D is tentatively TRBD1 or TRBD2 (5 bases each). V lost 5 bases and J 7 bases, leaving 17 bases between the germline ends. The CDR3 is 14 residues long. Per germline, CDR1 MNHEY and CDR2 SVGEGT.

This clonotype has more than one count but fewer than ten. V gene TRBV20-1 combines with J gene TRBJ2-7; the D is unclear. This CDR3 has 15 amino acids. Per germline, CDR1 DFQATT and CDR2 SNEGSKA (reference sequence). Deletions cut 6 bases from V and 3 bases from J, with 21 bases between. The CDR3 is CSAPPNPAYHYEQYF. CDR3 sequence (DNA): TGCAGTGCACCCCCCAACCCGGCATACCACTACGAGCAGTACTTC.

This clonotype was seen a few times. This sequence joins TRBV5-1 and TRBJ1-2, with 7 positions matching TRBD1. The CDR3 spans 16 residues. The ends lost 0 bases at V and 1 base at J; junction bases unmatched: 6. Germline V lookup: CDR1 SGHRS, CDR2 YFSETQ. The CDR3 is CASSLAADRDNYGYTF. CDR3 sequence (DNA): TGCGCCAGCAGCTTGGCCGCCGACAGGGATAACTATGGCTACACCTTC.

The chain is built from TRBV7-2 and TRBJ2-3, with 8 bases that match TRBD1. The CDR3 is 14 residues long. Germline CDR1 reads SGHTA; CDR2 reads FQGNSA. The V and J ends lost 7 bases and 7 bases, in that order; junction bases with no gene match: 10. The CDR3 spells CASTGQGAGYTQYF. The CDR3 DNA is TGTGCCAGCACTGGACAGGGCGCGGGGTATACGCAGTATTTT.

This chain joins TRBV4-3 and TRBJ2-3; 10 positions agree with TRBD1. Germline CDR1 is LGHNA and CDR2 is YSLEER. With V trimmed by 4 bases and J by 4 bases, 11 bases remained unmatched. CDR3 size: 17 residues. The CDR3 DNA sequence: TGCGCCAGCAGCCCCCCCCCCGGGACAGGGGAGGCAGATACGCAGTATTTT. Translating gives CASSPPPGTGEADTQYF.